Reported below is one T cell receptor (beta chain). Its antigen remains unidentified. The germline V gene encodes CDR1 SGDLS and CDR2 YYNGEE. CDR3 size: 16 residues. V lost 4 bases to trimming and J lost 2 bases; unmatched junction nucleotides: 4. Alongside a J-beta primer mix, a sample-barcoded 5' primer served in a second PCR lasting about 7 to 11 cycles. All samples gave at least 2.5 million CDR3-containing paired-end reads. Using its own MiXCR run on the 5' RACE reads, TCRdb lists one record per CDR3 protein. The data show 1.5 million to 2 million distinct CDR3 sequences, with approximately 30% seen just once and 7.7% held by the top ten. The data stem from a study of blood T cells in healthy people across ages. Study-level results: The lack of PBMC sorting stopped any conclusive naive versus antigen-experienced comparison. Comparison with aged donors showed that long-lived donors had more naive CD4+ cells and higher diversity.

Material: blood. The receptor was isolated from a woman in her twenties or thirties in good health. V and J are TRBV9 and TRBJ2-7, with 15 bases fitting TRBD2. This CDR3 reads CASSSGLAGGTYEQYF. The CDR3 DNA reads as TGTGCCAGCAGCTCGGGACTAGCGGGAGGCACCTACGAGCAGTACTTC.